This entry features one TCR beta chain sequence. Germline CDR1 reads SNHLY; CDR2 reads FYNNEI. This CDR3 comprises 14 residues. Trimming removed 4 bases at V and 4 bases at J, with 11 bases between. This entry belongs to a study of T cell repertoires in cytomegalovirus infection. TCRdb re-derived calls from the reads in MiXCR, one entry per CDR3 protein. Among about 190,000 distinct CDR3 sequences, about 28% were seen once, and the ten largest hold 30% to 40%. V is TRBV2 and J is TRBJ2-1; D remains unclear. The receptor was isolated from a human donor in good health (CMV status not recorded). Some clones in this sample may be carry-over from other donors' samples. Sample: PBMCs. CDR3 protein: CASSVSTSYNEQFF. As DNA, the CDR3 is TGTGCCAGCAGTGTCTCAACGTCTTACAATGAGCAGTTCTTC. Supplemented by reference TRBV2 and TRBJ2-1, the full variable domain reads EPEVTQTPSHQVTQMGQEVILRCVPISNHLYFYWYRQILGQKVEFLVSFYNNEISEKSEIFDDQFSVERPDGSNFTLKIRSTKLEDSAMYFCASSVSTSYNEQFFGPGTRLTVL.